A single sample gave rise to the 31 T cell receptor beta chains below, sequenced in a study of blood T cell repertoires in COVID-19. TCRdb's copy holds only in-frame clones and misses some; the assay was immunoSEQ multiplex PCR. The table lists a few hundred thousand clones, 88% of them singletons. The sequenced material came from PBMCs or T cells enriched from blood (not recorded which). Source of these receptors: a woman in her 30s who had recovered from COVID-19.

The rearrangement uses TRBV5-1 and TRBJ2-1; 15 bases fit TRBD2. The CDR3 length is 19 residues. From germline, CDR1 is SGHRS and CDR2 YFSETQ. Germline trimming cut 6 bases from V and 2 bases from J; bases unmatched to any gene: 12. The CDR3, as DNA: TGCGCCAGCACCCCCACCGGGACTAGCGGGGGGCCTACCTACAATGAGCAGTTCTTC. Protein: CASTPTGTSGGPTYNEQFF.

The rearrangement links TRBV4-2 to TRBJ1-5, with D maybe TRBD1 (6 bases). V was shortened by 1 base and J by 3 bases, with 13 bases between the two germline ends. This CDR3 has 16 amino acids. Germline-derived CDR1 and CDR2 are LGHNA and YNFKEQ. The CDR3 protein is CASSQGSGEYNQPQHF. The CDR3 DNA reads TGTGCCAGCAGCCAAGGTTCAGGGGAGTACAATCAGCCCCAGCATTTT.

This chain links TRBV6-2 or TRBV6-3 with TRBJ1-2; D is possibly TRBD1 (6 bases). The CDR3 has 15 amino acids. Germline-derived CDR1 and CDR2 are MNHEY and SVGEGT. V was shortened by 0 bases and J by 8 bases, with 16 bases between the two germline ends. The CDR3: CASSYSKVRGAGYTF. DNA for the CDR3: TGTGCCAGCAGTTACTCGAAGGTCAGGGGAGCCGGCTACACCTTC.

This clone showed up just a few times. The chain carries TRBV28 and TRBJ2-2; TRBD1 is a possible D gene (6 bases). The CDR3 totals 13 residues. Germline V gene sequence: CDR1 MDHEN, CDR2 SYDVKM. Trimming took 11 bases from V and 12 from J, leaving 22 bases between them. The CDR3 loop is CASHRDNREKLFF. As DNA, the CDR3 is TGTGCCTCCCATCGGGACAACCGGGAAAAGCTGTTTTTT.

V gene TRBV19 combines with J gene TRBJ1-2; TRBD1 aligns across 7 bases. This CDR3 spans 15 amino acids. V gave up 3 bases and J gave up 2 bases; unmatched junction bases: 6. In germline, CDR1 is LNHDA, CDR2 SQIVND (reference sequence). CDR3 nucleotides: TGTGCCAGTAGTATGGTGGCAGGGGGGAACTATGGCTACACCTTC. It specifies CASSMVAGGNYGYTF.

The chain links TRBV10-3 to TRBJ2-3, with D possibly TRBD2 on 5 matching bases. V dropped 8 bases and J dropped 2 bases, with 14 bases sitting between them. The CDR3 has 14 residues. Germline CDR1 and CDR2: ENHRY and SYGVKD. This CDR3 reads CAIHEGATTDTQYF. The DNA of the CDR3 is TGTGCCATCCATGAGGGAGCGACCACAGATACGCAGTATTTT.

The rearrangement links TRBV7-2 to TRBJ1-5; D possibly corresponds to TRBD1 (6 bases). Trimming left V 4 bases short and J 4 bases short, with 8 bases between. Looked up from germline, CDR1 is SGHTA and CDR2 is FQGNSA. CDR3 length equals 13 residues. The CDR3 region is CASSSQGNQPQHF. Written as DNA, the CDR3 is TGTGCCAGCAGCTCACAGGGAAATCAGCCCCAGCATTTT.

J is TRBJ1-3 and V is TRBV3-1 (or the pseudogene TRBV3-2); D gene unclear. Per germline, CDR1 LGHDT and CDR2 YNNKEL (reference sequence). The V gene lost 1 base and the J gene lost 3 bases, with 10 bases spanning the gap. This CDR3 is built from 15 residues. CDR3 loop: CASSQVLGGGNTIYF. The CDR3 bases are TGTGCCAGCAGCCAAGTCTTAGGCGGTGGAAACACCATATATTTT.

This clone was seen a handful of times. This rearrangement joins TRBV30 to TRBJ1-1, with D maybe TRBD1 (5 bases). This CDR3 has 12 amino acids. Trimming left V 5 bases short and J 9 bases short, with 16 bases between. The germline V gene has CDR1 GTSNPN and CDR2 SVGIG (reference sequence). The DNA for the CDR3 is TGTGCCTGGTCGCAGGGAAGTCGCAAAGCTTTCTTT. Amino acid sequence: CAWSQGSRKAFF.

This clone was detected once. This rearrangement joins TRBV7-9 to TRBJ1-2, with 10 positions matching TRBD1. Germline CDR1 SEHNR, CDR2 FQNEAQ (reference sequence). This CDR3 is 16 amino acids long. V shed 8 bases and J 1 base; nucleotides not matched to a gene: 10. This chain's CDR3 is CASGGTGADINYGYTF. The CDR3 DNA sequence: TGTGCCAGCGGCGGGACAGGGGCCGATATTAACTATGGCTACACCTTC.

V is TRBV5-8 and J is TRBJ2-7; 9 positions match TRBD1. Per germline, CDR1 SGHTS and CDR2 YDEGEE. Trimming cost V 3 bases and J 5 bases; bases outside gene matches: 6. The CDR3 is made up of 14 amino acids. The CDR3 region has the DNA TGTGCCAGCAGCTCGGGGACAGGGAGGCACGAGCAGTACTTC. Translation: CASSSGTGRHEQYF.

The rearrangement joins TRBV7-2 to TRBJ2-5; D unresolved. Germline-derived CDR1 and CDR2 are SGHTA and FQGNSA. Trimming removed 4 bases from V and 3 bases from J, with 9 bases in between. The CDR3 has 13 amino acids. CDR3 DNA: TGTGCCAGCAGCTCTATCAAAGAAGAGACCCAGTACTTC. Residues: CASSSIKEETQYF.

The chain has TRBV6-2 or TRBV6-3 and TRBJ2-7; no clear D. The CDR3 extends over 14 amino acids. The V gene's germline CDR1 is MNHEY and CDR2 SVGEGT. Trimming took off 3 bases at V and 4 bases at J, with 13 bases between the two ends. CDR3 region: CASSYGRSGYEQYF. CDR3 sequence (DNA): TGTGCCAGCAGTTATGGAAGGTCCGGGTACGAGCAGTACTTC.

The chain joins TRBV25-1 to TRBJ1-2; TRBD1 aligns across 8 bases. Per the germline V gene, CDR1 is MGHDK and CDR2 is SYGVNS. Germline trimming cut 4 bases from V and 4 bases from J; bases unmatched to any gene: 5. The CDR3 loop spans 14 amino acids. The CDR3: CASSGWDRPYGYTF. The CDR3 DNA reads TGTGCCAGCAGTGGCTGGGACAGGCCCTATGGCTACACCTTC.

The chain carries TRBV11-2 and TRBJ1-4, with 8 bases aligning to TRBD1. The V gene end was trimmed by 6 bases and the J gene end by 10 bases; junction bases not matched to a gene: 16. CDR1 and CDR2 (germline): SGHAT, FQNNGV. This CDR3 has 16 amino acids. CDR3 amino acids: CASSQLETGGGGKLFF. CDR3 sequence (DNA): TGTGCCAGCAGTCAATTGGAAACAGGGGGGGGAGGAAAACTGTTTTTT. Full variable domain (remainder filled in from reference TRBV11-2 and TRBJ1-4): EAGVAQSPRYKIIEKRQSVAFWCNPISGHATLYWYQQILGQGPKLLIQFQNNGVVDDSQLPKDRFSAERLKGVDSTLKIQPAKLEDSAVYLCASSQLETGGGGKLFFGSGTQLSVL.

The chain links TRBV14 to TRBJ2-2, with 12 nucleotides matching TRBD2. Trimming took 1 base from V and 7 from J; bases not matched to a gene: 7. The CDR3 runs to 17 residues. Germline lookup yields CDR1 SGHDN and CDR2 FVKESK. In DNA, the CDR3 is TGTGCCAGCAGCCAAGTGCCTAGCGGGAGGGCTGTCGGGGAGCTGTTTTTT. This translates into CASSQVPSGRAVGELFF.

The gene calls are TRBV7-9 and TRBJ1-5; TRBD1 matches 10 bases. Germline CDR1 is SEHNR and CDR2 is FQNEAQ (reference sequence). Trimming took 4 bases from V and 0 from J; bases not matched to a gene: 3. The CDR3 consists of 16 residues. CDR3 bases: TGTGCCAGCAGCTGGGGACAGGGGTATAGCAATCAGCCCCAGCATTTT. It translates to CASSWGQGYSNQPQHF.

The J gene is TRBJ1-6, the V gene TRBV2; D might be TRBD1 (6 bases). V lost 6 bases, J lost 6 bases, and 18 bases lay in between. The CDR3 contains 16 residues. Per germline, CDR1 SNHLY and CDR2 FYNNEI. CDR3 amino acids: CASSIQGRVGNSPLHF. The CDR3 nucleotides are TGTGCCAGCAGCATTCAGGGGAGAGTGGGTAATTCACCCCTCCACTTT.

The chain couples TRBV27 to TRBJ1-1, with 10 bases matching TRBD1. The V segment lost 5 bases and the J segment 1 base; nucleotides outside the gene matches: 7. From germline, CDR1 is MNHEY and CDR2 SMNVEV (reference sequence). This CDR3 comprises 16 residues. The chain's CDR3 is CASSQRRDRGNTEAFF. The CDR3 DNA sequence: TGTGCCAGCAGTCAACGTAGGGACAGGGGGAACACTGAAGCTTTCTTT.

The chain couples TRBV19 to TRBJ1-1; 7 bases are shared with TRBD1. This CDR3 has 14 amino acids. CDR1 LNHDA and CDR2 SQIVND come from the germline V gene (reference sequence). Trimming at V came to 5 bases and at J to 1 base, leaving 4 bases not matched to a gene. CDR3 residues: CASSLRGANTEAFF. The CDR3 DNA sequence: TGTGCCAGTAGTCTCAGGGGGGCGAACACTGAAGCTTTCTTT.

The chain combines TRBV30 with TRBJ2-1, with TRBD2 identical over 7 bases. The V and J ends lost 3 bases and 0 bases, in that order; junction bases with no gene match: 2. Germline V CDR1 and CDR2: GTSNPN, SVGIG (reference sequence). The CDR3 covers 14 residues. The DNA of the CDR3 is TGTGCCTGGAGGGGGGGGAGCTCCTACAATGAGCAGTTCTTC. As protein: CAWRGGSSYNEQFF.

The rearrangement joins TRBV7-9 to TRBJ1-1; D not certain. V lost 1 base to trimming and J lost 8 bases, with 17 bases between them. Germline V CDR1 and CDR2: SEHNR, FQNEAQ (reference sequence). The CDR3 totals 15 residues. The CDR3: CASSLVISAEKEAFF. For the CDR3, the DNA is TGTGCCAGCAGCTTAGTAATATCGGCGGAAAAGGAAGCTTTCTTT.

This sequence joins TRBV27 and TRBJ1-3; 9 nucleotides agree with TRBD1. The V gene end was trimmed by 2 bases and the J gene end by 2 bases; junction bases not matched to a gene: 4. CDR3 length: 16 amino acids. The germline CDR1 and CDR2 sequences are MNHEY and SMNVEV (reference sequence). The CDR3 DNA follows: TGTGCCAGCAGTTTAGGACAGGGGACCCCTGGAAACACCATATATTTT. This sequence encodes CASSLGQGTPGNTIYF.

This clone was detected once. The rearrangement links TRBV12-3 or TRBV12-4 to TRBJ1-6, with no clear D. This CDR3 region has 12 residues. V was shortened by 2 bases and J by 10 bases, with 6 bases between the two germline ends. The CDR3 protein is CASSLTDSPLHF. CDR3 DNA sequence: TGTGCCAGCAGTTTAACAGACTCACCCCTCCACTTT.

The V call is TRBV9, the J call TRBJ2-3; tentatively, D is TRBD2 (7 bases). CDR1 is SGDLS, CDR2 YYNGEE, per germline. V was trimmed by 0 bases and J by 2 bases, leaving 19 bases between them. The length of the CDR3 is 18 residues. CDR3 amino acids: CASSVEGRARGPTDTQYF. CDR3 in DNA: TGTGCCAGCAGCGTAGAAGGTCGGGCGCGGGGGCCCACAGATACGCAGTATTTT.

The rearrangement joins TRBV25-1 to TRBJ2-7, with 8 bases lining up with TRBD1. Germline V gene lookup returns CDR1 MGHDK and CDR2 SYGVNS. V gave up 3 bases and J gave up 6 bases; unmatched junction bases: 13. The length of the CDR3 is 16 residues. In nucleotides, the CDR3 is TGTGCCAGCAGTGACATTACCGGACAGGGAGCAAGCGAGCAGTACTTC. This codes for CASSDITGQGASEQYF.

The V and J genes are TRBV7-9 and TRBJ2-1, with 7 nucleotides matching TRBD2. The junction had 11 bases not matched to a gene; V was cut back by 2 bases and J by 10 bases. The CDR3 length is 15 residues. CDR1 is SEHNR and CDR2 is FQNEAQ in the germline V gene (reference sequence). The CDR3 coding sequence is TGTGCCAGCAGCTTATCTGGGGGGGACCATAAAGAGCAGTTCTTC. Translated, it gives CASSLSGGDHKEQFF. The full variable domain, with the rest looked up from reference TRBV7-9 and TRBJ2-1, is DTGVSQNPRHKITKRGQNVTFRCDPISEHNRLYWYRQTLGQGPEFLTYFQNEAQLEKSRLLSDRFSAERPKGSFSTLEIQRTEQGDSAMYLCASSLSGGDHKEQFFGPGTRLTVL.

The chain carries TRBV21-1 and TRBJ1-2. TRBV21-1 is an annotated pseudogene. This CDR3 comprises 14 residues. CDR3 in amino acids: CASSGGARDYGYTF. CDR3 coding DNA: TGTGCCAGCAGCGGAGGGGCTAGGGACTATGGCTACACCTTC.

J is TRBJ1-2 and V is TRBV7-2, with D tentatively TRBD1 (5 bases). There are 12 residues in the CDR3. With 1 base removed from V and 8 bases from J, the gap between germline ends came to 8 bases. The V gene's germline CDR1 is SGHTA and CDR2 FQGNSA. CDR3 region: CASSLEAGGYTF. The CDR3 DNA follows: TGTGCCAGCAGCTTAGAGGCAGGGGGCTACACCTTC.

The chain couples TRBV24-1 to TRBJ1-3; the D is unclear. V gave up 5 bases and J gave up 4 bases, with 23 bases separating them. Per germline, CDR1 KGHDR and CDR2 SFDVKD. This CDR3 has 18 amino acids. The CDR3 sequence: CATSADRRARTLGNTIYF. The CDR3 DNA sequence: TGTGCCACCAGTGCCGATCGGAGGGCCCGGACCCTCGGAAACACCATATATTTT.

The chain links TRBV19 to TRBJ2-2; perhaps TRBD1 as D (5 bases). Germline V gives CDR1 LNHDA, CDR2 SQIVND (reference sequence). Trimming shortened V by 7 bases and J by 2 bases, and 17 bases separated the two germline ends. The CDR3 extends over 16 amino acids. The CDR3 DNA reads as TGTGCCAGTACTTCCATAGACAGATACAACACCGGGGAGCTGTTTTTT. Its translation is CASTSIDRYNTGELFF. Based on the CDR3 plus reference TRBV19 and TRBJ2-2, the full variable domain is DGGITQSPKYLFRKEGQNVTLSCEQNLNHDAMYWYRQDPGQGLRLIYYSQIVNDFQKGDIAEGYSVSREKKESFPLTVTSAQKNPTAFYLCASTSIDRYNTGELFFGEGSRLTVL.